This T cell receptor (beta chain) was profiled in a study of T cells in narcolepsy. Overall study findings and caveats: No autoreactive T cell clone sequences appeared in some memory CD4+ repertoires. Reportedly, autoreactive clonotypes were serially detected in patients' blood but not controls'. HCRT-specific and TRIB2-specific autoreactive clonotypes appeared among same-patient CSF and blood CD4+ clonotypes.

A word on this clone: Its target is unknown.

Generated by immunoSEQ multiplex PCR, the TCRdb table keeps only in-frame clones and is missing some. Among over 25,000 clones listed, 79% were seen once. Per the germline V gene, CDR1 is SGHAT and CDR2 is FQNNGV. The CDR3 runs to 17 residues. V was pared by 1 base and J by 4 bases, with 10 bases of the junction left unmatched. The chain is built from TRBV11-2 and TRBJ2-7; 10 bases line up with TRBD2. Sequencing input: memory (CD45RA-) CD4+ T cells from blood. The sequence derives from a human donor in good health. The CDR3 region is CASSLGWLAGEKYEQYF. The CDR3 region has the DNA TGTGCCAGCAGCTTAGGGTGGCTAGCGGGAGAGAAATACGAGCAGTACTTC.